This paragraph reports one T cell receptor (beta chain). The data derive from a study of response to subunit inactivated influenza vaccine. Each CDR3 protein is one row after TCRdb ran MiXCR on the RT-PCR reads. In the table there are just under 550,000 distinct CDR3 sequences, 20% to 25% of which are singletons. These data were also filed under a second study, of T cells expressing NK-cell markers. That paper adds: UMIs were included in TCR beta cDNA generated by 5'RACE template switching. Sorted CD3+CD56+NKG2C+, CD3+CD56+NKG2C- and CD3+CD56-NKG2C+ T cells supplied TCR beta repertoires. HCMV serostatus: most of the eight sequenced donors positive, one negative. Each of about 6 donors carried dominant NKG2C+ clonotypes accounting for about 1.0-8% of CD8+ T cells. There were a handful of donors in whom these clonotypes also led the CD3+CD56-NKG2C+ fraction.

The material was CD4+ T cells sorted from PBMCs, obtained 11 to 12 days after vaccination. The source of this sequence is a man aged 45-60 years who received an inactivated influenza vaccine.

CDR3 in DNA: TGCAGTGCTACTATAGCGGGTAATAACGAGCAGTACTTC. Its translation is CSATIAGNNEQYF. V and J are TRBV20-1 and TRBJ2-7; TRBD2 agrees at 7 bases. Germline CDR1 reads DFQATT; CDR2 reads SNEGSKA (reference sequence). The J segment lost 5 bases and the V segment lost 4 bases, leaving 8 bases of the junction unmatched. This CDR3 contains 13 residues.